The rows below give T cell receptor beta chains drawn from one sample of a study of beta chain features in type 1 diabetes. This table comes from immunoSEQ multiplex PCR, and its TCRdb copy is limited to in-frame clones, with some not included. The table includes about 360,000 clones, over 10% detected once. The sequenced material came from naive CD4+ T cells from blood. The receptors derive from a man between 18 and 35 years old in good health. CDR3s include the opening cysteine and the closing phenylalanine or tryptophan. D genes are given only for firm matches. For some rows the clone size is stated as once, few or many, or as a class when expanded; others skip it.

>TRBD2|TRBV5-1|TRBJ2-1|few|15
TGCGCCAGCAGCGATCTAGCGGCATCCTACAATGAGCAGTTCTTC
CASSDLAASYNEQFF
>NA|TRBV4-3|TRBJ2-5|NA|13
TGCGCCAGCAGCCAGCGAGTATCCGGGTGGCAGTACTTC
CASSQRVSGWQYF
>TRBD2|TRBV5-1|TRBJ2-7|few|15
TGCGCCAGCAGCTTGTCGGGTAGCGGGTTCTACGAGCAGTACTTC
CASSLSGSGFYEQYF
>TRBD1|TRBV6-5|TRBJ1-5|few|14
TGTGCCAGCAGTCTCGACAGGGGAAATCAGCCCCAGCATTTT
CASSLDRGNQPQHF
>TRBD2|TRBV5-4|TRBJ2-1|few|14
TGTGCCAGCAGCCCCACATTCTTGACTAGCGGGAGTGTCTTC
CASSPTFLTSGSVF
>NA|TRBV5-4|TRBJ2-7|NA|14
TGTGCCAGCAGCTCCCGGGCCGGGAGAATGGAGCAGTACTTC
CASSSRAGRMEQYF
>TRBD1|TRBV25-1|TRBJ1-3|few|14
TGTGCCAGCGGGGGACAGGGGGCTGGAAACACCATATATTTT
CASGGQGAGNTIYF
>TRBD1|TRBV7-3|TRBJ1-1|NA|13
TGTGCCAGCAGCGGGACAGGGGGCACTGAAGCTTTCTTT
CASSGTGGTEAFF
>NA|TRBV9|TRBJ1-3|NA|16
TGTGCCAGCAGCGTAGGGACAGCCTTCTCTGGAAACACCATATATTTT
CASSVGTAFSGNTIYF
>TRBD1|TRBV28|TRBJ1-2|few|13
TGTGCCAGCAGTAGCGGACAGGGCTATGGCTACACCTTC
CASSSGQGYGYTF
>TRBD1|TRBV6-5|TRBJ2-5|few|16
TGTGCCAGCAGTTTCACCGGGACAGGGGGCCAAGAGACCCAGTACTTC
CASSFTGTGGQETQYF
>NA|TRBV7-9|TRBJ1-4|NA|13
TGTGCCAGCAGCTTACGAGGGAATGAAAAACTGTTTTTT
CASSLRGNEKLFF
>NA|TRBV25-1|TRBJ1-1|NA|14
TGTGCCAGCAGTGAAATCAGCGGCGGGACTGAAGCTTTCTTT
CASSEISGGTEAFF
>NA|TRBV15|TRBJ1-2|few|13
TGTGCCACCAGCAGAGATAGAAACTATGGCTACACCTTC
CATSRDRNYGYTF
>TRBD2|TRBV5-4|TRBJ2-7|NA|15
TGTGCCAGCAGCTTGTCACTAGCGGGAGCCTACGAGCAGTACTTC
CASSLSLAGAYEQYF
>NA|TRBV9|TRBJ2-7|NA|15
TGTGCCAGCAGCGTAGGGCCGGGGGTATTATACGAGCAGTACTTC
CASSVGPGVLYEQYF
>TRBD1|TRBV19|TRBJ2-1|NA|15
TGTGCCAGTAGTACTGGGACAGGGGACAGCAATGAGCAGTTCTTC
CASSTGTGDSNEQFF
>TRBD1|TRBV11-1|TRBJ2-1|NA|12
TGTGCCAGCAGCTTACTGGACAGGCCACAGTTCTTC
CASSLLDRPQFF
>NA|TRBV2|TRBJ2-6|few|15
TGTGCCAGCCCTCCCAGGGGAACTGGGGCCAACGTCCTGACTTTC
CASPPRGTGANVLTF
>NA|TRBV18|TRBJ1-5|few|15
TGTGCCAGCTCACCACGCGGCAGGGCCGAGTGGCCCCAGCATTTT
CASSPRGRAEWPQHF
>TRBD1|TRBV4-1|TRBJ2-1|few|17
TGCGCCAGCAGCCAAGCGTCCAGGGGGCGCAAGGGCAATGAGCAGTTCTTC
CASSQASRGRKGNEQFF
>TRBD2|TRBV7-8|TRBJ2-4|NA|18
TGTGCCAGCACCCTGGGATATGTGGGAGGGCCTGGCAAAAACATTCAGTACTTC
CASTLGYVGGPGKNIQYF
>TRBD2|TRBV7-9|TRBJ2-1|few|16
TGTGCCAGCAGTTTGCCAGCCGCCAGCGGGGACAATGAGCAGTTCTTC
CASSLPAASGDNEQFF
>NA|TRBV5-4|TRBJ2-3|few|15
TGTGCCAGCAGCTTGTCTGGGGGCCTCGCAGATACGCAGTATTTT
CASSLSGGLADTQYF
>NA|TRBV12-5|TRBJ2-7|NA|13
TGTGCTAGTGGTGGACTGTGGACCTACGAGCAGTACTTC
CASGGLWTYEQYF
>TRBD1|TRBV6-6|TRBJ2-4|once|13
TGTGCCAGCAGTACTCGGACAGGGAACATTCAGTACTTC
CASSTRTGNIQYF
>TRBD1|TRBV7-3|TRBJ2-1|few|15
TGTGCCAGCAGCTCCCGGGACAGCTTATACAATGAGCAGTTCTTC
CASSSRDSLYNEQFF
>NA|TRBV4-3|TRBJ1-3|few|16
TGCGCCAGCAGCCAAGATGCGACTAACTCTGGAAACACCATATATTTT
CASSQDATNSGNTIYF
>NA|TRBV2|TRBJ2-7|NA|13
TGTGCCAGCCAAAAGAGGGAGAGCTACGAGCAGTACTTC
CASQKRESYEQYF
>TRBD1|TRBV30|TRBJ2-5|few|13
TGTGCCTGGGGCACAGGGGTGGAGGAGACCCAGTACTTC
CAWGTGVEETQYF
>NA|TRBV7-2|TRBJ2-6|NA|17
TGTGCCAGCTGCCAGGGGAAGGGTCTCTCTGGGGCCAACGTCCTGACTTTC
CASCQGKGLSGANVLTF
>TRBD1|TRBV4-3|TRBJ2-7|NA|17
TGCGCCAGCAGCCAAGACCATCCGGACAGGGGGCCCTACGAGCAGTACTTC
CASSQDHPDRGPYEQYF
>NA|TRBV7-8|TRBJ1-2|NA|18
TGTGCCAGCAGCCCGTCCTTCCGGGCGGGGTTTCAGGTCTATGGCTACACCTTC
CASSPSFRAGFQVYGYTF
>NA|TRBV7-9|TRBJ1-1|NA|12
TGTGCCAGCAGCCGTCGCGGCGTTGAAGCTTTCTTT
CASSRRGVEAFF
>TRBD2|TRBV27|TRBJ2-7|NA|15
TGTGCCAGCAGCCCGGGACTAGCGGGAACCTACGAGCAGTACTTC
CASSPGLAGTYEQYF
>TRBD2|TRBV5-1|TRBJ2-1|NA|14
TGCGCCAGCACCGTCGGCGGGGGGGCGAATGAGCAGTTCTTC
CASTVGGGANEQFF
>NA|TRBV7-8|TRBJ2-5|NA|14
TGTGCCAGCAGCTCACATCAGGGTAGTGAGACCCAGTACTTC
CASSSHQGSETQYF
>NA|TRBV6-1|TRBJ2-5|NA|13
TGTGCCAGCAGTCGTTCAGGGATGGAGACCCAGTACTTC
CASSRSGMETQYF
>NA|TRBV6-6|TRBJ1-1|NA|13
TGTGCCGGCCTAAGGACAGAGAACACTGAAGCTTTCTTT
CAGLRTENTEAFF
>NA|TRBV2|TRBJ1-2|NA|13
TGTGCCAGCAGCCGGGACTTGGCATATGGCTACACCTTC
CASSRDLAYGYTF
>NA|TRBV21-1|TRBJ2-7|few|14
TGTGCCAGCAGCAGCCGGGACAGGGCCTACGAGCAGTACTTC
CASSSRDRAYEQYF
>NA|TRBV29-1|TRBJ2-6|many|12
TGCAGCGTTGCGTCTGGGGCCAACGTCCTGACTTTC
CSVASGANVLTF
>NA|TRBV7-9|TRBJ1-5|few|14
TGTGCCAGCAGCTTATCGGTCAGCAATCAGCCCCAGCATTTT
CASSLSVSNQPQHF
>TRBD1|TRBV18|TRBJ2-1|NA|14
TGTGCCAGCTCACCCCGGGACAGGGTTAATGAGCAGTTCTTC
CASSPRDRVNEQFF
>TRBD1|TRBV14|TRBJ2-7|NA|13
TGTGCCAGCAGCCCCTGGACAGGGTACGAGCAGTACTTC
CASSPWTGYEQYF
>NA|TRBV19|TRBJ2-5|few|13
TGTGCCAGTAGTAGCGGGACTGAAGAGACCCAGTACTTC
CASSSGTEETQYF
>NA|TRBV5-1|TRBJ2-5|NA|15
TGCGCCAGCAGCCCGGTAATAGGAGACCAAGAGACCCAGTACTTC
CASSPVIGDQETQYF
>TRBD1|TRBV5-4|TRBJ2-1|NA|15
TGTGCCAGCAGCTCGGGACAGGGTCCCTACAATGAGCAGTTCTTC
CASSSGQGPYNEQFF
>TRBD1|TRBV4-3|TRBJ1-2|NA|16
TGCGCCAGCAGCCAAGATTGGGGACAGAATAACTATGGCTACACCTTC
CASSQDWGQNNYGYTF